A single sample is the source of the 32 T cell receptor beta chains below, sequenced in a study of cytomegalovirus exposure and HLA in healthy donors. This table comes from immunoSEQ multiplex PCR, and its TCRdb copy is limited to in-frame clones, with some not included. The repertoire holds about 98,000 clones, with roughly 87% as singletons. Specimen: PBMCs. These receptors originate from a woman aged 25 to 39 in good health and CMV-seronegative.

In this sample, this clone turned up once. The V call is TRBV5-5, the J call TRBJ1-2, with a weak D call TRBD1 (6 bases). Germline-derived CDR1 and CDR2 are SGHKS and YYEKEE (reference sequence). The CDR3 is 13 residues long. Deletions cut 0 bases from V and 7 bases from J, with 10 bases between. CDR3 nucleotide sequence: TGTGCCAGCAGCTTGGAGGGGGTGAGTGGCTACACCTTC. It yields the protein CASSLEGVSGYTF.

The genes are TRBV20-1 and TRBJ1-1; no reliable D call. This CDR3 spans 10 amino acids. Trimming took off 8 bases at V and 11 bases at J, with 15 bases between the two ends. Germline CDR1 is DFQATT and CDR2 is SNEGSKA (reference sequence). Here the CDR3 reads CSPPAGEAFF. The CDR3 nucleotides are TGCAGTCCCCCGGCGGGTGAGGCTTTCTTT.

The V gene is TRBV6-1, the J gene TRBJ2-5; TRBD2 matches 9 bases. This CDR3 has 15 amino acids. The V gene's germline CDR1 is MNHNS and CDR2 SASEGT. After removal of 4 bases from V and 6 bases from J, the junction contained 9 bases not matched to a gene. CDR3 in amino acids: CASSAGGRAVKTQYF. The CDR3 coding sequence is TGTGCCAGCAGTGCGGGCGGGAGGGCCGTGAAGACCCAGTACTTC.

CDR3 in amino acids: CASGVGPGELFF. The CDR3 DNA sequence: TGTGCCAGCGGCGTTGGGCCCGGGGAGCTGTTTTTT. This chain connects TRBV7-3 to TRBJ2-2, with D uncertain. Germline V CDR1 and CDR2: SGHTA, FQGTGA. This CDR3 is 12 amino acids long. Trimming removed 8 bases at V and 6 bases at J, with 10 bases between.

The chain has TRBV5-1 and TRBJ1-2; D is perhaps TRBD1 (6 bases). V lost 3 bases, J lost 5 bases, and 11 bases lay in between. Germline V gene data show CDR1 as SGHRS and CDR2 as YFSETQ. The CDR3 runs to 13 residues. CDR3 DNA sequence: TGCGCCAGCAGCTGGGACAAGTCGTATGGCTACACCTTC. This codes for CASSWDKSYGYTF.

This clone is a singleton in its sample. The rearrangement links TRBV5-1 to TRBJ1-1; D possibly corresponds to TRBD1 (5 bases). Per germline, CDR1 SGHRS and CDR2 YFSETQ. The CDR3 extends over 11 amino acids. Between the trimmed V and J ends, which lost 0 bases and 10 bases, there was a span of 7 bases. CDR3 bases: TGCGCCAGCAGCTTGGCGGGGGTAGCTTTCTTT. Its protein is CASSLAGVAFF.

The CDR3 spells CASEGLDNEQFF. CDR3 in DNA: TGTGCCAGTGAAGGACTAGACAATGAGCAGTTCTTC. The chain is built from TRBV19 and TRBJ2-1; the match to TRBD2 covers 7 bases. V was clipped by 8 bases and J by 5 bases; unmatched bases: 3. Per germline, CDR1 LNHDA and CDR2 SQIVND (reference sequence). The CDR3 extends over 12 amino acids.

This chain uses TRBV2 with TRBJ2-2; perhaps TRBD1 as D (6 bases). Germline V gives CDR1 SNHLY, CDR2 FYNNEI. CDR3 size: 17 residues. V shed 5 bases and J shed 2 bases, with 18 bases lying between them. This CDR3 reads CASSPRTGTINTGELFF. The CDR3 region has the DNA TGTGCCAGCAGTCCCCGAACAGGGACGATTAACACCGGGGAGCTGTTTTTT.

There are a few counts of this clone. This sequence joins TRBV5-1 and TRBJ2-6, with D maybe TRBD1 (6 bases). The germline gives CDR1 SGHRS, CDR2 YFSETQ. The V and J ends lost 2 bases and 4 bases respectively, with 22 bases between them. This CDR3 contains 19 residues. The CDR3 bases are TGCGCCAGCAGCTTCGGTAGTCAGGGGACACTCCTCGGGGCCAACGTCCTGACTTTC. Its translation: CASSFGSQGTLLGANVLTF. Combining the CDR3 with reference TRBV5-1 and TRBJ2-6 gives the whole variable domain KAGVTQTPRYLIKTRGQQVTLSCSPISGHRSVSWYQQTPGQGLQFLFEYFSETQRNKGNFPGRFSGRQFSNSRSEMNVSTLELGDSALYLCASSFGSQGTLLGANVLTFGAGSRLTVL.

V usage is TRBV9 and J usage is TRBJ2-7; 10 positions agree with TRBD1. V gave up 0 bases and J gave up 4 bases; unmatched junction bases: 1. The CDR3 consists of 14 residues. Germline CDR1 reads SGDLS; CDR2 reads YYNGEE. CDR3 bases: TGTGCCAGCAGCGTAGAGGGACAGGGGTACGAGCAGTACTTC. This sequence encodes CASSVEGQGYEQYF.

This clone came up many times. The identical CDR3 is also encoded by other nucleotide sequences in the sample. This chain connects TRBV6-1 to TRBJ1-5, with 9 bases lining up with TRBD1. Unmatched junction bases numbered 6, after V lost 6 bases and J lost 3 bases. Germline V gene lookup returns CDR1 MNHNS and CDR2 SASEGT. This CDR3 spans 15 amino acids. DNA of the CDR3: TGTGCCAGCAGCTGGACAGGGGCCATCAATCAGCCCCAGCATTTT. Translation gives CASSWTGAINQPQHF.

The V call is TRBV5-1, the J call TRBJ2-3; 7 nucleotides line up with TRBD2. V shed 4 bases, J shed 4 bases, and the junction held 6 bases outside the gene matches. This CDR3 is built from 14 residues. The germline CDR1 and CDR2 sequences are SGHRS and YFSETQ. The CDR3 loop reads CASSPTSVADTQYF. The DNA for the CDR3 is TGCGCCAGCAGCCCCACTAGCGTGGCAGATACGCAGTATTTT.

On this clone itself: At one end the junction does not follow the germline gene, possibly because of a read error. The CDR3 DNA follows: TGTGCCAGCAGCGAAGACAGGGGGCGAATTCAGCCCCAGCATTTT. Its translation is CASSEDRGRIQPQHF. The chain links TRBV2 to TRBJ1-5; TRBD1 agrees at 10 bases. The germline V gene encodes CDR1 SNHLY and CDR2 FYNNEI. The CDR3 consists of 15 residues.

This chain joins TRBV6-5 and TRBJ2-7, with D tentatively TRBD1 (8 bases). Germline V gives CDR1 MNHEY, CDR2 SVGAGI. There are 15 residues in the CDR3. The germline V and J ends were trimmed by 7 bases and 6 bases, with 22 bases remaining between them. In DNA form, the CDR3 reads TGTGCCAGCATCGCGGGGGCGTCCCAGGGGGCCGAGCAGTACTTC. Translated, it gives CASIAGASQGAEQYF.

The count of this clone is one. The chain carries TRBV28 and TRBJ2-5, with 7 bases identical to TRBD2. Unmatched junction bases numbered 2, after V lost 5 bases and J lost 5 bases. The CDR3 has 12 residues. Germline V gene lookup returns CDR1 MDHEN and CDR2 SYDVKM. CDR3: CASSTGGETQYF. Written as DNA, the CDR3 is TGTGCCAGCAGTACCGGGGGGGAGACCCAGTACTTC.

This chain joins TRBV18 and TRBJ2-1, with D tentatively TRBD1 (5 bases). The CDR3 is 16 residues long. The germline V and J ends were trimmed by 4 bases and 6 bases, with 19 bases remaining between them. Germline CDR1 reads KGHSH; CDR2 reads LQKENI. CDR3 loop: CASSRLLGEMGNEQFF. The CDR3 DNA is TGTGCCAGCTCACGGTTGCTAGGGGAAATGGGCAATGAGCAGTTCTTC.

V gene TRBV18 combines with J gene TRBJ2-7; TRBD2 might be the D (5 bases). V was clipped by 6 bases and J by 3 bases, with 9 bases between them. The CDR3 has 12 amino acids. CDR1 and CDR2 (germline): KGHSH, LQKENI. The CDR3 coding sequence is TGTGCCAGCTCTGTCGGGGTCTACGAGCAGTACTTC. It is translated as CASSVGVYEQYF.

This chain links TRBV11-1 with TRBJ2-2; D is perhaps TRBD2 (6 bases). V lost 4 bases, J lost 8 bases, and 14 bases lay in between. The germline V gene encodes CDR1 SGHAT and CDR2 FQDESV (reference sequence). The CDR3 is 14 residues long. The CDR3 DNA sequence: TGTGCCAGCAGCTCGGAGGGGTGGGGAGGGGAGCTGTTTTTT. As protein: CASSSEGWGGELFF.

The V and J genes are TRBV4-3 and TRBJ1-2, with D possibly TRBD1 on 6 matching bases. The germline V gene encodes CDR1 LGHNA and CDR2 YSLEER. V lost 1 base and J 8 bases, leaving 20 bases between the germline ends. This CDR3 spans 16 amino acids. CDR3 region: CASSQGRWGGAEGYTF. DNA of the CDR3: TGCGCCAGCAGCCAAGGTCGATGGGGGGGCGCAGAAGGCTACACCTTC.

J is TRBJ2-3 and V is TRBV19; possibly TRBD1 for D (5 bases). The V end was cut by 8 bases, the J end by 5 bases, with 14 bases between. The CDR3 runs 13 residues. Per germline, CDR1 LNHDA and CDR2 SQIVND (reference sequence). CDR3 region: CASSTLQGDTQYF. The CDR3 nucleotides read TGTGCCAGTTCAACACTTCAGGGAGATACGCAGTATTTT.

The CDR3 DNA is TGTGCCAGCAGCCCTCGGAGAGGAGCAGGGGAGACCCAGTACTTC. This sequence encodes CASSPRRGAGETQYF. The chain links TRBV11-3 to TRBJ2-5; a weak D match, TRBD1 (5 bases). The CDR3 contains 15 residues. Germline assignment: CDR1 SGHNT and CDR2 YENEEA. Trimming cost V 5 bases and J 5 bases, with 18 bases left between them.

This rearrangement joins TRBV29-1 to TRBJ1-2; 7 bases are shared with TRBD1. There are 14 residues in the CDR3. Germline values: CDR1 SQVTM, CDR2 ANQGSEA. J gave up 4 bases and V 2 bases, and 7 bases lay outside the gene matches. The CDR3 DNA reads TGCAGCGTTGAACCAGGGACAGCCTCCTATGGCTACACCTTC. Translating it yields CSVEPGTASYGYTF.

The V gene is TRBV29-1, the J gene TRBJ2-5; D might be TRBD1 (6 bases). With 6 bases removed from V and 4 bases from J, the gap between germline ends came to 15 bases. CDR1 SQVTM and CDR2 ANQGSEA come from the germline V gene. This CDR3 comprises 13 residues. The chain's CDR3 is CSVRETQGETQYF. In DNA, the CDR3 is TGCAGCGTAAGAGAAACACAGGGAGAGACCCAGTACTTC.

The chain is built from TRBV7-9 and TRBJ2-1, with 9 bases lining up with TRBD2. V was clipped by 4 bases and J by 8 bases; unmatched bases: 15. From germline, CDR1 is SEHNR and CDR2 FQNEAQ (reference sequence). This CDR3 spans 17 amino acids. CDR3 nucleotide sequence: TGTGCCAGCAGCTCTCCTGGGGCCCTAGCGGGGAGTTATGAGCAGTTCTTC. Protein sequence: CASSSPGALAGSYEQFF.

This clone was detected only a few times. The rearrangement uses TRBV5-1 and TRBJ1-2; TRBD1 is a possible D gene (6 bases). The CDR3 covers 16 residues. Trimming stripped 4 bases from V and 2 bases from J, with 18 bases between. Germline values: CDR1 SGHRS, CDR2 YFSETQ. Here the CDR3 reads CASSLLMTGQNYGYTF. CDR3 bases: TGCGCCAGCAGCCTACTAATGACAGGTCAGAACTATGGCTACACCTTC.

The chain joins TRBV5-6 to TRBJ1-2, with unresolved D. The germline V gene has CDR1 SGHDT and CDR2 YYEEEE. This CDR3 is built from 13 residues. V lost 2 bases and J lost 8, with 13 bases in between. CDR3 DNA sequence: TGTGCCAGCAGCTTCGGGCCTAGAGGGGGCTACACCTTC. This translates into CASSFGPRGGYTF.

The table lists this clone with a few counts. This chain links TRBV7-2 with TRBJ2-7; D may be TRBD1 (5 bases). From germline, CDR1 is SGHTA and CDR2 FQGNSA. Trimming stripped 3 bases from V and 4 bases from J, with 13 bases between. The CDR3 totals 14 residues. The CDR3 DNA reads TGTGCCAGCAGCTTTTCCCCAGGACATTACGAGCAGTACTTC. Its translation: CASSFSPGHYEQYF.

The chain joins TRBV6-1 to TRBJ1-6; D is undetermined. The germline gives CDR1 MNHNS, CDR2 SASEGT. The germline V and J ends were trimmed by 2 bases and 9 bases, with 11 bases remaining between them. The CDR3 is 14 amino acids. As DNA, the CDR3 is TGTGCCAGCAGTGAAAGGAGACTCCTTTCACCCCTCCACTTT. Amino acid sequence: CASSERRLLSPLHF.

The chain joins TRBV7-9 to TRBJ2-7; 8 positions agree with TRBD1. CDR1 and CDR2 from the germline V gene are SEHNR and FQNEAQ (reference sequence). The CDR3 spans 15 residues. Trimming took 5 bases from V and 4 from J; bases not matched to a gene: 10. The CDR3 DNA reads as TGTGCCAGCAGCGAATGGGTCCAGGGGGCTTACGAGCAGTACTTC. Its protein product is CASSEWVQGAYEQYF.

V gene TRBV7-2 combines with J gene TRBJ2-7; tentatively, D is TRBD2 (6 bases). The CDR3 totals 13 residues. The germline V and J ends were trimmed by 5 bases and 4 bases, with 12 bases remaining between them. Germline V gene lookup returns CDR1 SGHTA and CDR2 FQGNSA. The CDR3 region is CASSPGLNYEQYF. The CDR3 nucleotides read TGTGCCAGCAGCCCGGGACTCAATTACGAGCAGTACTTC.

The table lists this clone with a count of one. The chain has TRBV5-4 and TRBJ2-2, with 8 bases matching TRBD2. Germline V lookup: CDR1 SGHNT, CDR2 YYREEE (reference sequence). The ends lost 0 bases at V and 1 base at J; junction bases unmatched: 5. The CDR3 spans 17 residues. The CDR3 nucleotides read TGTGCCAGCAGCTTGGCGGGCGGGGGGCAGAACACCGGGGAGCTGTTTTTT. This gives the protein CASSLAGGGQNTGELFF.

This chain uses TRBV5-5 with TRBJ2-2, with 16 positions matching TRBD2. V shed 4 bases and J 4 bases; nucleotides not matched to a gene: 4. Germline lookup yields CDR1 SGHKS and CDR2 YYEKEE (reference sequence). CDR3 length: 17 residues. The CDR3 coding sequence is TGTGCCAGCAGCCCGGGACTAGCGGGGGGGGTCACCGGGGAGCTGTTTTTT. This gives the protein CASSPGLAGGVTGELFF.